A single sample is the source of the 20 T cell receptor beta chains below, sequenced in a study of shared clonotypes between healthy human individuals. The protocol was immunoSEQ multiplex PCR, while the TCRdb copy is restricted to in-frame clones and leaves out a portion. In the table there are 950,000 to 1,100,000 clones, about four fifths of which are singletons. Sequencing was done on a sample of memory CD4+ T cells from PBMCs. Subset here: CD45RA-negative fraction. The origin of the receptors is a man younger than 30 in good health. Some clones in this sample may be carry-over from other donors' samples.

This clone came up many times. The rearrangement joins TRBV6-1 to TRBJ1-5; 8 bases are a match to TRBD1. Germline V CDR1 and CDR2: MNHNS, SASEGT. J was trimmed by 6 bases and V by 1 base; bases with no gene match: 8. The CDR3 covers 16 residues. The CDR3 DNA is TGTGCCAGCAGTGAAGTTGACAGGGGATCATCTCAGCCCCAGCATTTT. Protein sequence: CASSEVDRGSSQPQHF.

The chain employs TRBV7-8 and TRBJ2-7, with D perhaps TRBD1 or TRBD2 (5 bases each). Per the germline V gene, CDR1 is SGHVS and CDR2 is FQNEAQ. This CDR3 is 12 amino acids long. The CDR3 loop reads CAAGRGSYEQYF. CDR3 DNA sequence: TGTGCAGCAGGGAGAGGCTCCTACGAGCAGTACTTC.

The chain recombines TRBV27 with TRBJ2-7; TRBD1 agrees at 10 bases. CDR1 is MNHEY, CDR2 SMNVEV, per germline (reference sequence). V dropped 2 bases and J dropped 6; count of bases not matched to a gene: 7. The CDR3 totals 15 residues. The DNA for the CDR3 is TGTGCCAGCAGTTTAGAGGGACAGGGGTTCGGCGAGCAGTACTTC. It yields the protein CASSLEGQGFGEQYF.

The CDR3, as DNA: TGTGCCAGCAGCCCCCAACCTCCAGGGAATACCGGGGAGCTGTTTTTT. Its protein is CASSPQPPGNTGELFF. The chain is built from TRBV7-3 and TRBJ2-2; tentative D call: TRBD1 (5 bases). CDR1 is SGHTA and CDR2 is FQGTGA in the germline V gene. This CDR3 is 16 amino acids long. Between the trimmed V and J ends, which lost 5 bases and 5 bases, there was a span of 18 bases. Combining the CDR3 with reference TRBV7-3 and TRBJ2-2 gives the whole variable domain GAGVSQTPSNKVTEKGKYVELRCDPISGHTALYWYRQSLGQGPEFLIYFQGTGAADDSGLPNDRFFAVRPEGSVSTLKIQRTERGDSAVYLCASSPQPPGNTGELFFGEGSRLTVL.

The chain joins TRBV6-5 to TRBJ1-2, with 8 bases matching TRBD1. Germline trimming cut 1 base from V and 3 bases from J; bases unmatched to any gene: 4. The CDR3 covers 15 residues. CDR1 and CDR2 from the germline V gene are MNHEY and SVGAGI. CDR3 bases: TGTGCCAGCAGTTACTTGGCAGGGGGCGACTATGGCTACACCTTC. As protein: CASSYLAGGDYGYTF.

Only a few counts were recorded for this clone. This sequence joins TRBV7-8 and TRBJ2-5; TRBD2 is a possible D gene (6 bases). The CDR3 is made up of 14 amino acids. The germline V gene has CDR1 SGHVS and CDR2 FQNEAQ. V lost 2 bases, J lost 5 bases, and 12 bases lay in between. As DNA, the CDR3 is TGTGCCAGCAGCTTAAGTCCTCGGGGGGAGACCCAGTACTTC. Its translation: CASSLSPRGETQYF. The variable domain in full, completed from reference TRBV7-8 and TRBJ2-5, reads GAGVSQSPRYKVAKRGQDVALRCDPISGHVSLFWYQQALGQGPEFLTYFQNEAQLDKSGLPSDRFFAERPEGSVSTLKIQRTQQEDSAVYLCASSLSPRGETQYFGPGTRLLVL.

The chain uses TRBV7-9 and TRBJ2-1; TRBD1 matches 10 bases. The germline CDR1 and CDR2 sequences are SEHNR and FQNEAQ (reference sequence). The CDR3 is 18 amino acids. The V segment lost 5 bases and the J segment 0 bases; nucleotides outside the gene matches: 10. CDR3 in DNA: TGTGCCAGCAGCCCAACAATCGGACAGGGGGGCTCCTACAATGAGCAGTTCTTC. Its protein is CASSPTIGQGGSYNEQFF.

The chain has TRBV30 and TRBJ1-1; tentatively, D is TRBD1 (5 bases). V lost 8 bases and J lost 0, with 13 bases in between. Germline CDR1 and CDR2: GTSNPN and SVGIG (reference sequence). The CDR3 spans 13 residues. The CDR3 nucleotides are TGTGCCCATCGTAGGGGTATGAACACTGAAGCTTTCTTT. It encodes CAHRRGMNTEAFF.

The chain combines TRBV28 with TRBJ1-1, with D possibly TRBD1 on 6 matching bases. The CDR3 runs to 16 residues. Per germline, CDR1 MDHEN and CDR2 SYDVKM. Between the trimmed V and J ends, which lost 6 bases and 3 bases, there was a span of 20 bases. The CDR3 sequence: CASRLGGADFYTEAFF. The CDR3 nucleotides are TGTGCCAGCAGATTGGGGGGGGCCGACTTTTACACTGAAGCTTTCTTT.

The table lists this clone with a few counts. The rearrangement uses TRBV19 and TRBJ2-1; D uncertain. V lost 5 bases, J lost 11 bases, and 13 bases lay in between. Germline V lookup: CDR1 LNHDA, CDR2 SQIVND (reference sequence). The CDR3 contains 12 residues. The CDR3 sequence: CASSVRRLQQFF. The DNA for the CDR3 is TGTGCCAGTAGTGTCAGGAGACTTCAGCAGTTCTTC.

The V call is TRBV5-5, the J call TRBJ2-1; either TRBD1 or TRBD2 may fit D (5 bases each). Germline CDR1 is SGHKS and CDR2 is YYEKEE (reference sequence). The CDR3 is 16 amino acids. The ends were cut back, 0 bases at V and 0 bases at J, with 10 bases in the middle. The CDR3 DNA sequence: TGTGCCAGCAGCTTGGCCGTGGGGGACTCCTACAATGAGCAGTTCTTC. It codes for CASSLAVGDSYNEQFF.

The table lists this clone with many counts. The chain carries TRBV7-8 and TRBJ2-7, with a weak D call TRBD2 (6 bases). The CDR3 length is 14 residues. Trimming took off 5 bases at V and 5 bases at J, with 16 bases between the two ends. Germline V CDR1 and CDR2: SGHVS, FQNEAQ. DNA for the CDR3: TGTGCCAGCAGCGGGCTAGCGCTTCACCACGAGCAGTACTTC. This encodes CASSGLALHHEQYF.

This chain uses TRBV5-1 with TRBJ2-2; 11 positions match TRBD1. There are 20 residues in the CDR3. Germline lookup yields CDR1 SGHRS and CDR2 YFSETQ. Trimming cost V 3 bases and J 8 bases; bases outside gene matches: 21. The CDR3 sequence is CASSSIAGQGARGSTGELFF. The CDR3 nucleotides read TGCGCCAGCAGCTCCATTGCCGGACAGGGGGCTCGCGGCTCAACGGGGGAGCTGTTTTTT.

The chain is built from TRBV27 and TRBJ2-3, with D perhaps TRBD2 (5 bases). CDR1 MNHEY and CDR2 SMNVEV come from the germline V gene (reference sequence). Trimming pared 5 bases from V and 5 bases from J, leaving 14 bases between. The length of the CDR3 is 14 residues. The CDR3 region is CASSLTELVDTQYF. DNA for the CDR3: TGTGCCAGCAGTCTCACGGAACTAGTAGATACGCAGTATTTT.

This clone was observed at least ten times. The V gene is TRBV6-6, the J gene TRBJ1-1; 7 bases map to TRBD1. From germline, CDR1 is MNHNY and CDR2 SVGAGI (reference sequence). The CDR3 runs to 13 residues. Losses at the gene ends were 6 bases for V and 5 bases for J; bases not matched to a gene: 6. Here the CDR3 DNA reads TGTGCCAGCAGCCAGGGGGACCGGACTGAAGCTTTCTTT. Protein: CASSQGDRTEAFF.

The V and J genes are TRBV2 and TRBJ2-2; D is possibly TRBD2 (6 bases). With 8 bases removed from V and 3 bases from J, the gap between germline ends came to 7 bases. Germline CDR1 and CDR2: SNHLY and FYNNEI. The CDR3 spans 12 residues. The CDR3 DNA follows: TGTGCCAGCGGGGACTACACCGGGGAGCTGTTTTTT. This translates into CASGDYTGELFF.

The chain is built from TRBV28 and TRBJ1-1; no clear D. The V end was cut by 7 bases, the J end by 7 bases, with 13 bases between. The CDR3 runs to 12 residues. Germline CDR1 is MDHEN and CDR2 is SYDVKM. The CDR3: CASNRWVDEAFF. CDR3 nucleotides: TGTGCCAGCAACCGGTGGGTGGATGAAGCTTTCTTT.

This clone has a single count. The chain is built from TRBV4-1 and TRBJ2-5; 10 bases map to TRBD1. Trimming at V came to 4 bases and at J to 4 bases, leaving 6 bases not matched to a gene. Germline V gene data show CDR1 as MGHRA and CDR2 as YSYEKL. This CDR3 region has 15 residues. CDR3 nucleotides: TGCGCCAGCAGCCCCCTGACAGGGGGCCTAGAGACCCAGTACTTC. It specifies CASSPLTGGLETQYF.

The genes are TRBV9 and TRBJ1-4; D ambiguous. The CDR3 totals 13 residues. CDR1 and CDR2 from the germline V gene are SGDLS and YYNGEE. With 0 bases removed from V and 8 bases from J, the gap between germline ends came to 8 bases. CDR3 region: CASSVDPAEKLFF. The CDR3 nucleotides read TGTGCCAGCAGCGTAGACCCTGCGGAAAAACTGTTTTTT.

The gene calls are TRBV2 and TRBJ1-1, with 7 positions matching TRBD1. Germline trimming cut 5 bases from V and 3 bases from J; bases unmatched to any gene: 6. This CDR3 region has 14 residues. Germline V lookup: CDR1 SNHLY, CDR2 FYNNEI. CDR3 sequence (DNA): TGTGCCAGCAGTCCCCGGGACAGATACACTGAAGCTTTCTTT. Encoded protein: CASSPRDRYTEAFF.